The entry that follows covers one T cell receptor (beta chain) sequence. Its antigen remains unknown. The data stem from a study of T cell responses to AZD1222 COVID-19 vaccine. Broader study findings: Most donors were white British, females outnumbered males, and clonal diversity was possibly underestimated.

Some clones are missing from TCRdb's copy, which holds only in-frame ones; the method was immunoSEQ multiplex PCR. Found here are around 180,000 clones, around 87% of them singletons; the top ten hold 2.5% to 3%. The germline V gene encodes CDR1 LNHDA and CDR2 SQIVND (reference sequence). V was pared by 5 bases and J by 0 bases, with 7 bases between. CDR3 size: 13 residues. The J gene is TRBJ1-1, the V gene TRBV19; D gene ambiguous. The sample consisted of peripheral blood, taken on day 0 of MenACWY control vaccination. The receptor was derived from an adult in good health. CDR3 in amino acids: CASSGTMNTEAFF. The CDR3 coding sequence is TGTGCCAGTAGTGGCACTATGAACACTGAAGCTTTCTTT.